Following are 15 T cell receptor beta chains from one sample sequenced in a study of T-cell memory formation after mild COVID-19. TCRdb redid the calling of the 5' RACE reads with MiXCR, one entry per CDR3 protein. The table shows roughly 170,000 distinct CDR3 sequences, with roughly 18% occurring only once. What was sequenced was PBMCs or a T cell subset sorted from them (not recorded which). Source of these receptors: a man aged 18-30 years who had mild COVID-19 (a few samples of this study predate the infection). Cell type and time point are not known.

This clonotype was seen a few times. The gene calls are TRBV7-2 and TRBJ2-2, with D unresolved. The germline gives CDR1 SGHTA, CDR2 FQGNSA. The CDR3 has 12 amino acids. V shed 6 bases and J shed 2 bases, with 4 bases lying between them. The CDR3 DNA is TGTGCCAGCAGAGGAAACACCGGGGAGCTGTTTTTT. This sequence encodes CASRGNTGELFF.

The chain combines TRBV6-5 with TRBJ1-1, with TRBD1 identical over 9 bases. The J segment lost 6 bases and the V segment lost 5 bases, leaving 10 bases of the junction unmatched. This CDR3 is 15 amino acids long. In germline, CDR1 is MNHEY, CDR2 SVGAGI. The CDR3 sequence is CASSRPGQGNPEAFF. In nucleotides, the CDR3 is TGTGCCAGCAGTCGACCGGGACAGGGTAACCCTGAAGCTTTCTTT.

In this sample, this clonotype turned up a few times. The chain couples TRBV10-1 to TRBJ2-3; D is unresolved. From germline, CDR1 is WNHNN and CDR2 SYGVQD (reference sequence). There are 16 residues in the CDR3. V gave up 3 bases and J gave up 4 bases, with 17 bases separating them. The CDR3 protein is CASSDRAATFADTQYF. CDR3 coding DNA: TGCGCCAGCAGTGATAGGGCGGCTACCTTCGCAGATACGCAGTATTTT.

This chain connects TRBV7-2 to TRBJ1-5; no firm D call. Trimming left V 3 bases short and J 3 bases short, with 27 bases between. The CDR3 is 20 residues long. CDR1 SGHTA and CDR2 FQGNSA come from the germline V gene. CDR3 nucleotide sequence: TGTGCCAGCAGCTTTCCACGACCAGGAGGCAGGATGACCCTCAATCAGCCCCAGCATTTT. Amino acid sequence: CASSFPRPGGRMTLNQPQHF. Full variable domain (outside the CDR3, taken from reference TRBV7-2 and TRBJ1-5): GAGVSQSPSNKVTEKGKDVELRCDPISGHTALYWYRQSLGQGLEFLIYFQGNSAPDKSGLPSDRFSAERTGGSVSTLTIQRTQQEDSAVYLCASSFPRPGGRMTLNQPQHFGDGTRLSIL.

This clonotype was detected only once. The rearrangement joins TRBV7-2 to TRBJ1-5; tentative D call: TRBD1 (5 bases). The germline CDR1 and CDR2 sequences are SGHTA and FQGNSA. This CDR3 spans 14 amino acids. The ends were cut back, 2 bases at V and 4 bases at J, with 9 bases in the middle. CDR3 in DNA: TGTGCCAGCAGCTTATGGTGGGGGAATCAGCCCCAGCATTTT. Protein: CASSLWWGNQPQHF.

This clonotype was observed a few times. The chain couples TRBV4-2 to TRBJ2-1; weak D call: TRBD1 (6 bases). Germline V gene sequence: CDR1 LGHNA, CDR2 YNFKEQ. V lost 0 bases to trimming and J lost 1 base, with 7 bases between them. The CDR3 spans 15 residues. The CDR3 nucleotides read TGTGCCAGCAGCCAAGACAGGGGATCCTACAATGAGCAGTTCTTC. This codes for CASSQDRGSYNEQFF.

This clonotype occurred many times. This chain uses TRBV2 with TRBJ1-1, with a tentative D call TRBD1 (6 bases). V lost 4 bases and J 4 bases, leaving 10 bases between the germline ends. Germline V lookup: CDR1 SNHLY, CDR2 FYNNEI. CDR3 size: 13 residues. The CDR3 bases are TGTGCCAGCAGTGTGGGGGCGGGCACTGAAGCTTTCTTT. Amino acids: CASSVGAGTEAFF.

This clonotype was observed a handful of times. The chain carries TRBV24-1 and TRBJ2-2, with D possibly being TRBD1 (5 bases). The CDR3 extends over 16 amino acids. CDR1 and CDR2 (germline): KGHDR, SFDVKD. V dropped 5 bases and J dropped 0 bases, with 12 bases sitting between them. In nucleotides, the CDR3 is TGTGCCACCAGTGGTTCCAGGGCCACGAACACCGGGGAGCTGTTTTTT. Amino acid sequence: CATSGSRATNTGELFF.

V gene TRBV10-3 combines with J gene TRBJ1-4, with a tentative D call TRBD1 (5 bases). The germline V gene has CDR1 ENHRY and CDR2 SYGVKD. V shed 6 bases and J shed 3 bases, with 8 bases lying between them. There are 13 residues in the CDR3. The CDR3 here is CAISTGSNEKLFF. For the CDR3, the DNA is TGTGCCATCAGCACAGGTTCTAATGAAAAACTGTTTTTT.

The rearrangement links TRBV18 to TRBJ2-1; unclear D gene. CDR1 and CDR2 from the germline V gene are KGHSH and LQKENI. The CDR3 is 14 amino acids. The ends were cut back, 3 bases at V and 3 bases at J, with 9 bases in the middle. CDR3 residues: CASSPSSIYNEQFF. For the CDR3, the DNA is TGTGCCAGCTCACCTTCCTCGATCTACAATGAGCAGTTCTTC.

This clonotype was detected many times. This chain joins TRBV7-2 and TRBJ1-1; D remains unclear. Germline loops: CDR1 SGHTA, CDR2 FQGNSA. The CDR3 has 14 amino acids. V gave up 1 base and J gave up 5 bases, with 11 bases separating them. For the CDR3, the DNA is TGTGCCAGCAGCTTAGGTTTACGAGGGACTGAAGCTTTCTTT. It codes for CASSLGLRGTEAFF.

This clonotype came up many times. The chain uses TRBV25-1 and TRBJ1-3; D is ambiguous. The CDR3 is 14 amino acids. The germline V gene encodes CDR1 MGHDK and CDR2 SYGVNS. Between the trimmed V and J ends, which lost 6 bases and 2 bases, there was a span of 11 bases. Here the CDR3 reads CASSPGHTGNTIYF. Here the CDR3 DNA reads TGTGCCAGCAGCCCCGGCCATACTGGAAACACCATATATTTT.

This clonotype was found a few times. This sequence joins TRBV7-2 and TRBJ1-2; D is unclear. Germline V gene sequence: CDR1 SGHTA, CDR2 FQGNSA. The CDR3 runs 11 residues. The V end was cut by 5 bases, the J end by 8 bases, with 9 bases between. CDR3 in DNA: TGTGCCAGCAGCCCCGGCCAGGGCTACACCTTC. This encodes CASSPGQGYTF.

This clonotype was detected a few times. This rearrangement joins TRBV7-9 to TRBJ2-2; D unclear. The CDR3 extends over 13 amino acids. Germline V gene sequence: CDR1 SEHNR, CDR2 FQNEAQ (reference sequence). The germline V and J ends were trimmed by 3 bases and 5 bases, with 7 bases remaining between them. The CDR3 nucleotides read TGTGCCAGCAGCTTTTACGGAACCGGGGAGCTGTTTTTT. Protein product: CASSFYGTGELFF.

The V gene is TRBV5-4, the J gene TRBJ2-3; 10 nucleotides align to TRBD2. CDR3 length equals 17 residues. Unmatched junction bases numbered 8, after V lost 1 base and J lost 3 bases. Germline lookup yields CDR1 SGHNT and CDR2 YYREEE (reference sequence). The DNA for the CDR3 is TGTGCCAGCAGCTTGCGGGCTAGCGGGGGTCGGACAGATACGCAGTATTTT. Amino acid sequence: CASSLRASGGRTDTQYF.